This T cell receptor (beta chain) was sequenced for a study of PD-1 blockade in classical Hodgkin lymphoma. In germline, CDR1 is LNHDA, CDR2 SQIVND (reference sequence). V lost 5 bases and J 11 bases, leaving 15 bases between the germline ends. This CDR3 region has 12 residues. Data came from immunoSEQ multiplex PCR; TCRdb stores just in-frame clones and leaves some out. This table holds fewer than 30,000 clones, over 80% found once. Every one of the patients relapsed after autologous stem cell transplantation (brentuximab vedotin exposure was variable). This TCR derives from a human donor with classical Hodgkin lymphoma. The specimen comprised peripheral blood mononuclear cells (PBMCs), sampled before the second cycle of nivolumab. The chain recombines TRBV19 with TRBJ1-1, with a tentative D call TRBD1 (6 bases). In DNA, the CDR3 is TGTGCCAGTAGTGCCCGGTCAGGGGCCGCTTTCTTT. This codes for CASSARSGAAFF.